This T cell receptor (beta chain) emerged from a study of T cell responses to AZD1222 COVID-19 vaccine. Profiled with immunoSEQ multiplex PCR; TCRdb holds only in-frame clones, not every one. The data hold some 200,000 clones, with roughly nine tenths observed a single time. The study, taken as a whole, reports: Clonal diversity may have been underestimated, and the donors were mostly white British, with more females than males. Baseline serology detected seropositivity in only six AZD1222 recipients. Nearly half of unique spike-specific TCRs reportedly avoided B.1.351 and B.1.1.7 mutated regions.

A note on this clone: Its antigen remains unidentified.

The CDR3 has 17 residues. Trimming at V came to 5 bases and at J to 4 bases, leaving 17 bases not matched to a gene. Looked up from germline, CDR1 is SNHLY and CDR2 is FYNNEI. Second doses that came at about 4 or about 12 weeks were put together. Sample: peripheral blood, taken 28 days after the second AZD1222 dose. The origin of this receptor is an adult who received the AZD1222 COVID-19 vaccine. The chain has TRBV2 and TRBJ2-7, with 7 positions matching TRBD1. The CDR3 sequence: CASSYELSGQTYYEQYF. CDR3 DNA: TGTGCCAGCAGTTACGAGCTTTCGGGACAGACTTATTACGAGCAGTACTTC.